A single sample is the source of the 19 T cell receptor beta chains below, sequenced in a study of T cell changes during pregnancy in multiple sclerosis. Method: immunoSEQ multiplex PCR; TCRdb's copy keeps in-frame clones and lacks some. Found here are under 50,000 clones, 80% to 90% of them singletons; the top ten hold more than 0.9%. Sequencing used CD4+ T cells from peripheral blood mononuclear cells, obtained after pregnancy. These receptor sequences come from a female donor with multiple sclerosis, enrolled in a pregnancy study.

The chain is built from TRBV18 and TRBJ2-7; tentative D call: TRBD1 (5 bases). Germline V gene sequence: CDR1 KGHSH, CDR2 LQKENI. This CDR3 spans 16 amino acids. V lost 3 bases to trimming and J lost 1 base, with 16 bases between them. The CDR3 sequence: CASSPLGAAESYEQYF. The CDR3 nucleotides are TGTGCCAGCTCACCTTTAGGGGCAGCAGAGTCCTACGAGCAGTACTTC.

J is TRBJ2-1 and V is TRBV5-4, with 11 bases that match TRBD2. The CDR3 runs to 17 residues. Germline trimming cut 2 bases from V and 2 bases from J; bases unmatched to any gene: 6. CDR1 and CDR2 (germline): SGHNT, YYREEE (reference sequence). DNA of the CDR3: TGTGCCAGCAGCTTACTAGCGGGAGCTGCGACCTACAATGAGCAGTTCTTC. It translates to CASSLLAGAATYNEQFF.

Remarks on this clone: Other nucleotide sequences in the sample specify the same CDR3. The chain uses TRBV11-3 and TRBJ2-1; the D gene is possibly TRBD2 (6 bases). This CDR3 contains 14 residues. Germline V gene data show CDR1 as SGHNT and CDR2 as YENEEA. The V gene lost 4 bases and the J gene lost 4 bases, with 11 bases spanning the gap. CDR3 sequence (DNA): TGTGCCAGCAGCTCGGGACTGGCTTACAATGAGCAGTTCTTC. It yields the protein CASSSGLAYNEQFF.

This sequence joins TRBV30 and TRBJ2-5, with TRBD2 matching 10 bases. The J call may be in error: the DNA end matches TRBJ2-7 better. The length of the CDR3 is 14 residues. The germline V gene has CDR1 GTSNPN and CDR2 SVGIG (reference sequence). The CDR3 DNA is TGTGCCTGGAGTAAAGCGGGAGGGCACTACGAGCAGTACTTC. It is translated as CAWSKAGGHYEQYF.

The V call is TRBV14, the J call TRBJ2-7; D remains unclear. V lost 2 bases and J 3 bases, leaving 14 bases between the germline ends. The CDR3 loop spans 15 amino acids. Germline CDR1 is SGHDN and CDR2 is FVKESK. The CDR3: CASSQIGVIFYEQYF. In nucleotides, the CDR3 is TGTGCCAGCAGCCAAATCGGAGTAATCTTCTACGAGCAGTACTTC.

The genes are TRBV5-1 and TRBJ2-3; 10 nucleotides match TRBD1. V trimming: 4 bases; J trimming: 9 bases; junction bases outside the gene matches: 8. The CDR3 is 14 amino acids. From germline, CDR1 is SGHRS and CDR2 YFSETQ. The CDR3 DNA sequence: TGCGCCAGCAGCCCCGCCCGGACAGGGGGAACGCAGTATTTT. Its translation: CASSPARTGGTQYF.

The rearrangement uses TRBV4-1 and TRBJ1-4; 7 nucleotides match TRBD1. Germline lookup yields CDR1 MGHRA and CDR2 YSYEKL. CDR3 length: 17 residues. The V segment lost 3 bases and the J segment 0 bases; nucleotides outside the gene matches: 7. CDR3: CASSQGDSFATNEKLFF. The CDR3 coding sequence is TGCGCCAGCAGCCAGGGGGACAGTTTTGCAACTAATGAAAAACTGTTTTTT.

The chain links TRBV7-9 to TRBJ1-1; the D gene is possibly TRBD1 (6 bases). CDR1 is SEHNR, CDR2 FQNEAQ, per germline (reference sequence). The CDR3 is 13 amino acids. The germline V and J ends were trimmed by 1 base and 5 bases, with 8 bases remaining between them. Written as DNA, the CDR3 is TGTGCCAGCAGCTTAGACAGGGAAACTGAAGCTTTCTTT. It encodes CASSLDRETEAFF.

V is TRBV7-7 and J is TRBJ2-1; 9 bases fit TRBD2. The CDR3 runs 13 residues. With V trimmed by 2 bases and J by 9 bases, 2 bases remained unmatched. CDR1 SSHAT and CDR2 FNYEAQ come from the germline V gene (reference sequence). The CDR3 bases are TGTGCCAGCAGCTTAAAGCGGGAGGCTGAGCAGTTCTTC. Amino acids: CASSLKREAEQFF.

This clone was counted once. The rearrangement joins TRBV5-4 to TRBJ2-5, with a possible D match to TRBD1 (5 bases). From germline, CDR1 is SGHNT and CDR2 YYREEE (reference sequence). This CDR3 spans 11 amino acids. V lost 5 bases, J lost 5 bases, and 7 bases lay in between. CDR3 protein: CASSPGETQYF. The CDR3 DNA sequence: TGTGCCAGCAGTCCAGGGGAGACCCAGTACTTC.

V usage is TRBV7-2 and J usage is TRBJ2-1; 9 bases align to TRBD1. The trim removed 1 base at V and 5 bases at J, leaving 3 bases unmatched. There are 15 residues in the CDR3. Looked up from germline, CDR1 is SGHTA and CDR2 is FQGNSA. CDR3 sequence (DNA): TGTGCCAGCAGCTTAGGACAGGGGGGACACAATGAGCAGTTCTTC. Encoded protein: CASSLGQGGHNEQFF.

V usage is TRBV7-6 and J usage is TRBJ2-5; D gene unclear. The V gene lost 4 bases and the J gene lost 3 bases, with 3 bases spanning the gap. Germline CDR1 and CDR2: SGHVS and FNYEAQ. This CDR3 spans 11 amino acids. CDR3 region: CASSSEETQYF. In DNA form, the CDR3 reads TGTGCCAGCAGCTCCGAAGAGACCCAGTACTTC.

The chain recombines TRBV6-5 with TRBJ2-2, with TRBD2 matching 11 bases. Germline CDR1 is MNHEY and CDR2 is SVGAGI. CDR3 length: 15 residues. V lost 4 bases and J lost 5; bases outside the gene matches: 3. CDR3 amino acids: CASSLLAGATGELFF. CDR3 nucleotide sequence: TGTGCCAGCAGTTTACTAGCGGGAGCTACCGGGGAGCTGTTTTTT.

The V and J genes are TRBV6-6 and TRBJ1-1, with 9 bases matching TRBD1. Germline values: CDR1 MNHNY, CDR2 SVGAGI (reference sequence). V gave up 4 bases and J gave up 1 base; unmatched junction bases: 1. This CDR3 comprises 14 residues. DNA of the CDR3: TGTGCCAGCAGTTGGACAGGGGAGAACACTGAAGCTTTCTTT. This translates into CASSWTGENTEAFF.

The V and J genes are TRBV30 and TRBJ1-4; no definite D call. The ends were cut back, 3 bases at V and 8 bases at J, with 22 bases in the middle. This CDR3 has 16 amino acids. From germline, CDR1 is GTSNPN and CDR2 SVGIG (reference sequence). Here the CDR3 DNA reads TGTGCCTGGAGCCCTCCCGCGGTGCCCCGGCGGGAAAAACTGTTTTTT. Protein product: CAWSPPAVPRREKLFF.

The rearrangement uses TRBV2 and TRBJ1-3, with D possibly being TRBD1 (5 bases). This CDR3 has 15 amino acids. Germline assignment: CDR1 SNHLY and CDR2 FYNNEI. The V gene lost 3 bases and the J gene lost 2 bases, with 11 bases spanning the gap. The CDR3 DNA follows: TGTGCCAGCAGTGATAAGCCAGGGCCTGGAAACACCATATATTTT. This codes for CASSDKPGPGNTIYF. Based on the CDR3 plus reference TRBV2 and TRBJ1-3, the full variable domain is EPEVTQTPSHQVTQMGQEVILRCVPISNHLYFYWYRQILGQKVEFLVSFYNNEISEKSEIFDDQFSVERPDGSNFTLKIRSTKLEDSAMYFCASSDKPGPGNTIYFGEGSWLTVV.

On this clone itself: Other DNA sequences in the sample encode the same CDR3. The chain employs TRBV10-1 and TRBJ2-4; possibly TRBD1 for D (5 bases). The CDR3 has 18 amino acids. Trimming left V 10 bases short and J 0 bases short, with 25 bases between. Germline-derived CDR1 and CDR2 are WNHNN and SYGVQD (reference sequence). The CDR3 nucleotides are TGCGCCATGAAAAAGGGGAACCCAGCTACTTTAGCCAAAAACATTCAGTACTTC. Translated: CAMKKGNPATLAKNIQYF.

The chain recombines TRBV12-5 with TRBJ1-3; 7 bases are a match to TRBD1. V trimming: 6 bases; J trimming: 4 bases; junction bases outside the gene matches: 9. The germline gives CDR1 LGHNT, CDR2 FRNRAP. This CDR3 is built from 15 residues. DNA for the CDR3: TGTGCTAGTGGCCGGACAGGATCTGCGGGAAACACCATATATTTT. Its translation is CASGRTGSAGNTIYF. Full variable domain (remainder filled in from reference TRBV12-5 and TRBJ1-3): DARVTQTPRHKVTEMGQEVTMRCQPILGHNTVFWYRQTMMQGLELLAYFRNRAPLDDSGMPKDRFSAEMPDATLATLKIQPSEPRDSAVYFCASGRTGSAGNTIYFGEGSWLTVV.

This chain connects TRBV5-1 to TRBJ2-1; 12 nucleotides agree with TRBD2. J was trimmed by 7 bases and V by 1 base; bases with no gene match: 12. CDR1 SGHRS and CDR2 YFSETQ come from the germline V gene. This CDR3 spans 18 amino acids. CDR3 residues: CASSLRFASGRAGNEQFF. DNA of the CDR3: TGCGCCAGCAGCTTGCGGTTTGCTAGCGGGAGGGCTGGTAATGAGCAGTTCTTC. Together with reference TRBV5-1 and TRBJ2-1, the CDR3 gives the full variable domain: KAGVTQTPRYLIKTRGQQVTLSCSPISGHRSVSWYQQTPGQGLQFLFEYFSETQRNKGNFPGRFSGRQFSNSRSEMNVSTLELGDSALYLCASSLRFASGRAGNEQFFGPGTRLTVL.